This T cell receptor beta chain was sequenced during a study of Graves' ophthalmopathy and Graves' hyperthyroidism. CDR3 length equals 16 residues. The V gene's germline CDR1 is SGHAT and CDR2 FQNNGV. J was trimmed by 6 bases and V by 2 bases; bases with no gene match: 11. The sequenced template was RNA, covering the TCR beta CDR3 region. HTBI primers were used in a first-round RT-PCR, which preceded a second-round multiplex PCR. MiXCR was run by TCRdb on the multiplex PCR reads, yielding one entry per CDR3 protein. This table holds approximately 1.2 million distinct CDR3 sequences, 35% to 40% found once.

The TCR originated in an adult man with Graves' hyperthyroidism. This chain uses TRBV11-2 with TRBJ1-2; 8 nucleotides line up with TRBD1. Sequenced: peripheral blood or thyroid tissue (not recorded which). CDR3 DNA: TGTGCCAGCAGCTTACTGGCGGGAGGACAGGGAAATGGCTACACCTTC. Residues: CASSLLAGGQGNGYTF.